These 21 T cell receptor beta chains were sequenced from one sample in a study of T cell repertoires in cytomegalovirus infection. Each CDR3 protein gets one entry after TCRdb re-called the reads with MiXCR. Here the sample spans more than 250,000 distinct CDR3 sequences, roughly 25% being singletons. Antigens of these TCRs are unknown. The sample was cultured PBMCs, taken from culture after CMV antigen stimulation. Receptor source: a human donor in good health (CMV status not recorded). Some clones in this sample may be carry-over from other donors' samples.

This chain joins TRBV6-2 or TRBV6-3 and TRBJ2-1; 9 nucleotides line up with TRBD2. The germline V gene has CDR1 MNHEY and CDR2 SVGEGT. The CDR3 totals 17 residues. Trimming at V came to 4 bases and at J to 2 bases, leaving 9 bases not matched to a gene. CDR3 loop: CASSSLTSGDPYNEQFF. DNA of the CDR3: TGTGCCAGCAGTTCTCTGACTAGCGGAGACCCCTACAATGAGCAGTTCTTC.

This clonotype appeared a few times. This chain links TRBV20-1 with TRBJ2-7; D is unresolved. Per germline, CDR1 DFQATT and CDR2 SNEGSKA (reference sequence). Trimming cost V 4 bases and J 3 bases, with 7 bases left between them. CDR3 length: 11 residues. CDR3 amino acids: CSAKGSYEQYF. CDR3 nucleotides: TGCAGTGCTAAGGGCAGCTACGAGCAGTACTTC.

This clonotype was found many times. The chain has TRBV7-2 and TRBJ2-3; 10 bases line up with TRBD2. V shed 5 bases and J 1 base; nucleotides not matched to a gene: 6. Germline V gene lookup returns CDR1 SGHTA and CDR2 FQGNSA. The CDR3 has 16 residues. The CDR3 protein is CASSPKLAGRTDTQYF. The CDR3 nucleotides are TGTGCCAGCAGCCCCAAACTAGCGGGACGCACAGATACGCAGTATTTT.

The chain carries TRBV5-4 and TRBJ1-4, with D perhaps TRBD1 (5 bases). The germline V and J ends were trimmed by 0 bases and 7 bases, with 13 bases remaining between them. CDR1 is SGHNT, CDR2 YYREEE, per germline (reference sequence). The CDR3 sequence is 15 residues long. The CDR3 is CASSLGGANGEKLFF. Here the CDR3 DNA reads TGTGCCAGCAGCTTGGGAGGGGCGAACGGTGAAAAACTGTTTTTT.

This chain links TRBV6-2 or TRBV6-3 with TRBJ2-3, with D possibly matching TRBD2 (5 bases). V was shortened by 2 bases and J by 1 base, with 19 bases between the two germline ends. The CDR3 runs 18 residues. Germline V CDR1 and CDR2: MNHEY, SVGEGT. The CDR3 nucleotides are TGTGCCAGCAGTTACCCTAGCATCAGGAGTGATGGCACAGATACGCAGTATTTT. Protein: CASSYPSIRSDGTDTQYF.

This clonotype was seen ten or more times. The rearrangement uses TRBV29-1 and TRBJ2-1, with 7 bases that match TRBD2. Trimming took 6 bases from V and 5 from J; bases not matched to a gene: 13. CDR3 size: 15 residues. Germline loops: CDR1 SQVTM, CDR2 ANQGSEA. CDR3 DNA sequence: TGCAGCGTCGCCCTTTGGGGGGGGTTCAACAATGAGCAGTTCTTC. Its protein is CSVALWGGFNNEQFF.

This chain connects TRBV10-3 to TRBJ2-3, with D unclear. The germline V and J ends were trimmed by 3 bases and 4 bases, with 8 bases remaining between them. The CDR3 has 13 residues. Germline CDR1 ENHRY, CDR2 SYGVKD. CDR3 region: CAISDPGADTQYF. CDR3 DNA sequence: TGTGCCATCAGTGATCCGGGCGCAGATACGCAGTATTTT.

As DNA, the CDR3 is TGTGCCAGCAGCCGGAGCGGGCTCCAAGAGACCCAGTACTTC. Residues: CASSRSGLQETQYF. The gene calls are TRBV7-3 and TRBJ2-5; D is perhaps TRBD2 (6 bases). The CDR3 is 14 residues long. The germline V gene has CDR1 SGHTA and CDR2 FQGTGA. V was clipped by 5 bases and J by 1 base, with 11 bases between them.

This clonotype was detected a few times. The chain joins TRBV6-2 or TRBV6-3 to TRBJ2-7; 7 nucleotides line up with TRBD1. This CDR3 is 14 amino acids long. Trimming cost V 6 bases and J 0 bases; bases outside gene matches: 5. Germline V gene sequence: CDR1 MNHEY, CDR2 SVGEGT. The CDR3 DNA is TGTGCCAGCAGACCGGGACAGAGCTCCTACGAGCAGTACTTC. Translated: CASRPGQSSYEQYF.

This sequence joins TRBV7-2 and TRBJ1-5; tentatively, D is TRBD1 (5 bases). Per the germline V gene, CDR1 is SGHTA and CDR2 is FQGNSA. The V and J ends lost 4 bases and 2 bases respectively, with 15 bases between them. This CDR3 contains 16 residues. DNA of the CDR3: TGTGCCAGCAGCTCCTGGGGCGCGAGGGGCAATCAGCCCCAGCATTTT. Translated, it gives CASSSWGARGNQPQHF.

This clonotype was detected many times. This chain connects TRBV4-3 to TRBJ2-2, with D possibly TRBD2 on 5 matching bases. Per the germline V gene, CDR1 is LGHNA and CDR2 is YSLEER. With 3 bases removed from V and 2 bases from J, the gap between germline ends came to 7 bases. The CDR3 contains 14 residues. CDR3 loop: CASSHSSNTGELFF. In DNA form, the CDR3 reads TGCGCCAGCAGCCACTCTAGCAACACCGGGGAGCTGTTTTTT.

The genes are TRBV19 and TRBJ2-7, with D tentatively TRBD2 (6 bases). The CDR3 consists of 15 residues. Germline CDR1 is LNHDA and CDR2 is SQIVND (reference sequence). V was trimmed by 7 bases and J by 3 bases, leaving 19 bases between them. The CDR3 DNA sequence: TGTGCCAGTACCCCGGGACTCTCGAGCTACTACGAGCAGTACGTC. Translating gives CASTPGLSSYYEQYV.

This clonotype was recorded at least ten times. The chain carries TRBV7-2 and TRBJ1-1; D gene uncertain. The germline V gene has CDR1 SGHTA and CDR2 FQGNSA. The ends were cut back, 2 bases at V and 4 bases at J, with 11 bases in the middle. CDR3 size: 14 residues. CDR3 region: CASSLTPTRTEAFF. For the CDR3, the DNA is TGTGCCAGCAGCTTAACTCCGACCCGCACTGAAGCTTTCTTT.

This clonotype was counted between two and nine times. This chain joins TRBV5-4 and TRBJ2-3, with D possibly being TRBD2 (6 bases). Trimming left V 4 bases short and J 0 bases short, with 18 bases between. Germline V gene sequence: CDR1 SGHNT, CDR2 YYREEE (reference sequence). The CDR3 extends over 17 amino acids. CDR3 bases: TGTGCCAGCAGCCTGCGGCTCGGGGGACCTAGCACAGATACGCAGTATTTT. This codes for CASSLRLGGPSTDTQYF.

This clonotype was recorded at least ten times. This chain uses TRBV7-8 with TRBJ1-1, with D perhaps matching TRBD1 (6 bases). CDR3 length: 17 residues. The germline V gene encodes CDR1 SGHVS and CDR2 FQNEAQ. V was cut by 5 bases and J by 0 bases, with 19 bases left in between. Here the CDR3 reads CASSRGGRPRMNTEAFF. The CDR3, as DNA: TGTGCCAGCAGCCGAGGGGGAAGACCAAGAATGAACACTGAAGCTTTCTTT.

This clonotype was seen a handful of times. CDR3 loop: CASRGTGSLTYEQYF. Here the CDR3 DNA reads TGTGCCAGCAGGGGGACAGGGTCCCTTACCTACGAGCAGTACTTC. V and J are TRBV12-3 or TRBV12-4 and TRBJ2-7; 9 positions agree with TRBD1. Trimming at V came to 6 bases and at J to 2 bases, leaving 8 bases not matched to a gene. The CDR3 length is 15 residues.

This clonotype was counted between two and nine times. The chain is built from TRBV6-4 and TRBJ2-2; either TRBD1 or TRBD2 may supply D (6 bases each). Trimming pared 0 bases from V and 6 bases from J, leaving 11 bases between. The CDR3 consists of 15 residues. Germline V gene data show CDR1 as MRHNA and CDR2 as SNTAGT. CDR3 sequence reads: CASSDSIGGAGELFF. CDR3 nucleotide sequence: TGTGCCAGCAGTGACTCGATCGGGGGCGCCGGGGAGCTGTTTTTT.

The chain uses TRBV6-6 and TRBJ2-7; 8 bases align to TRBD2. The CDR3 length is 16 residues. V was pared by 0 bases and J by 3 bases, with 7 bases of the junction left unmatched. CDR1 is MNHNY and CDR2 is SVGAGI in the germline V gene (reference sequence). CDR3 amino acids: CASSYSPLAVDYEQYF. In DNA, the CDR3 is TGTGCCAGCAGTTACTCCCCACTAGCGGTGGACTACGAGCAGTACTTC.

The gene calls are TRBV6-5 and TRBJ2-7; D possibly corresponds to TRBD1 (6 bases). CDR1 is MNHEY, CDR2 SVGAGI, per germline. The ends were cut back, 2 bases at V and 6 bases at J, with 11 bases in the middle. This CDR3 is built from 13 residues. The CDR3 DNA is TGTGCCAGCAGTTACGGCGGACAGTCCGAGCAGTACGTC. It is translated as CASSYGGQSEQYV.

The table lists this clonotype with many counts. The CDR3 region is CASSLLGTTYEQYF. The CDR3 region has the DNA TGTGCCAGCAGCTTACTCGGCACTACCTACGAGCAGTACTTC. The gene calls are TRBV7-9 and TRBJ2-7; no reliable D call. Between the trimmed V and J ends, which lost 2 bases and 2 bases, there was a span of 10 bases. CDR3 size: 14 residues. Germline assignment: CDR1 SEHNR and CDR2 FQNEAQ (reference sequence).

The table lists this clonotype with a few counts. CDR3 bases: TGTGCCAGCAGCCTGGGGGCGGGGGACCTCCCAGATACGCAGTATTTT. Translated: CASSLGAGDLPDTQYF. The chain recombines TRBV5-4 with TRBJ2-3; maybe TRBD2 (7 bases). The germline V gene has CDR1 SGHNT and CDR2 YYREEE (reference sequence). This CDR3 has 16 amino acids. The ends were cut back, 4 bases at V and 4 bases at J, with 19 bases in the middle. The full variable domain, with the rest looked up from reference TRBV5-4 and TRBJ2-3, is ETGVTQSPTHLIKTRGQQVTLRCSSQSGHNTVSWYQQALGQGPQFIFQYYREEENGRGNFPPRFSGLQFPNYSSELNVNALELDDSALYLCASSLGAGDLPDTQYFGPGTRLTVL.